This T cell receptor beta chain is drawn from a study of cytomegalovirus exposure and HLA in healthy donors. The CDR3 runs 15 residues. V lost 0 bases to trimming and J lost 2 bases, with 9 bases between them. Germline assignment: CDR1 SGHDT and CDR2 YYEEEE. PCR amplification relied on 60 Vbeta primers (plus 13 Jbeta primers). TCRdb keeps only in-frame clones here, not all; method: immunoSEQ multiplex PCR. There are over 150,000 clones in the sample; over 70% occur only once, and 1.6% lies in the top ten. The clonotype originates from a woman under 30 in good health and CMV-seronegative. Sequenced: PBMCs. This chain joins TRBV5-6 and TRBJ1-5; no firm D call. CDR3 protein: CASSLGAGGNQPQHF. CDR3 in DNA: TGTGCCAGCAGCTTGGGTGCGGGAGGCAATCAGCCCCAGCATTTT. Full variable domain (missing parts from reference TRBV5-6 and TRBJ1-5): DAGVTQSPTHLIKTRGQQVTLRCSPKSGHDTVSWYQQALGQGPQFIFQYYEEEERQRGNFPDRFSGHQFPNYSSELNVNALLLGDSALYLCASSLGAGGNQPQHFGDGTRLSIL.